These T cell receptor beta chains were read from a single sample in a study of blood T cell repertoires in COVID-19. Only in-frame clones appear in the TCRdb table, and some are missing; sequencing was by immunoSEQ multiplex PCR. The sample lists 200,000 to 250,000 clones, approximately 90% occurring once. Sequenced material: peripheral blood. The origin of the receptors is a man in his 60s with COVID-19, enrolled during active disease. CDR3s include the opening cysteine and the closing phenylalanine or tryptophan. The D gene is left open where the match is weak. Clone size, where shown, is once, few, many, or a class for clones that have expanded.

CDR3: CASSPGQQETQYF
DNA: TGTGCCAGCTCACCGGGACAACAAGAGACCCAGTACTTC
D: .
size: .
J: TRBJ2-5
V: TRBV18

CDR3: CASSLKLGGRARDEQFF
DNA: TGTGCCAGCAGCCTTAAGTTGGGGGGGAGGGCCAGGGATGAGCAGTTCTTC
D: TRBD2
size: .
J: TRBJ2-1
V: TRBV3-1/TRBV3-2

CDR3: CSASRDSLSTDTQYF
DNA: TGCAGTGCTAGTAGGGACAGCCTGAGCACAGATACGCAGTATTTT
D: TRBD1
size: .
J: TRBJ2-3
V: TRBV20-1

CDR3: CASSQVGGSTDTQYF
DNA: TGTGCCAGCAGCCAAGTCGGGGGGAGCACAGATACGCAGTATTTT
D: TRBD2
size: once
J: TRBJ2-3
V: TRBV4-2

CDR3: CASSERVSGANVLTF
DNA: TGTGCCAGCAGTGAAAGAGTCTCTGGGGCCAACGTCCTGACTTTC
D: .
size: .
J: TRBJ2-6
V: TRBV2

CDR3: CATSQGAYTEAFF
DNA: TGTGCCACCTCACAGGGGGCTTACACTGAAGCTTTCTTT
D: TRBD1
size: .
J: TRBJ1-1
V: TRBV19

CDR3: CASRPTRVNTGELFF
DNA: TGTGCCAGCAGACCCACTAGGGTGAATACCGGGGAGCTGTTTTTT
D: .
size: .
J: TRBJ2-2
V: TRBV7-3

CDR3: CASSLTEGGYGYTF
DNA: TGTGCCAGCAGTTTAACTGAGGGAGGCTATGGCTACACCTTC
D: .
size: .
J: TRBJ1-2
V: TRBV28

CDR3: CASSSRKNNEQFF
DNA: TGTGCCAGCAGTTCTCGTAAAAACAATGAGCAGTTCTTC
D: .
size: .
J: TRBJ2-1
V: TRBV6-5

CDR3: CASSEFVRGANYGYTF
DNA: TGTGCCAGCAGTGAATTTGTCAGAGGCGCTAACTATGGCTACACCTTC
D: .
size: .
J: TRBJ1-2
V: TRBV2

CDR3: CASSQAFGAGGDIQYF
DNA: TGCGCCAGCAGCCAGGCCTTTGGGGCGGGAGGGGACATTCAGTACTTC
D: TRBD2
size: .
J: TRBJ2-4
V: TRBV4-1

CDR3: CASSLGGSSGNTIYF
DNA: TGTGCCAGCAGTCTTGGTGGGAGCTCTGGAAACACCATATATTTT
D: .
size: few
J: TRBJ1-3
V: TRBV5-6

CDR3: CASSPVDRGHGSNQPQHF
DNA: TGTGCCAGCAGCCCCGTGGACAGGGGGCATGGTAGCAATCAGCCCCAGCATTTT
D: TRBD1
size: .
J: TRBJ1-5
V: TRBV7-8

CDR3: CASSPHQGRAEAFF
DNA: TGTGCCAGCAGCCCCCACCAGGGGAGGGCTGAAGCTTTCTTT
D: .
size: .
J: TRBJ1-1
V: TRBV7-2

CDR3: CASSWGLAGTDTQYF
DNA: TGCGCCAGCAGCTGGGGACTAGCGGGCACAGATACGCAGTATTTT
D: TRBD2
size: .
J: TRBJ2-3
V: TRBV5-1

CDR3: CASSVHQAREAFF
DNA: TGTGCCAGTAGTGTTCATCAGGCGCGCGAAGCTTTCTTT
D: .
size: few
J: TRBJ1-1
V: TRBV19

CDR3: CASSFTSGTTEQFF
DNA: TGCGCCAGCAGCTTCACTAGCGGGACGACTGAGCAGTTCTTC
D: TRBD2
size: .
J: TRBJ2-1
V: TRBV5-1

CDR3: CASSLNSPLHF
DNA: TGTGCCAGCAGCCTTAATTCACCCCTCCACTTT
D: .
size: .
J: TRBJ1-6
V: TRBV6-5

CDR3: CSVDLLRTARNTEAFF
DNA: TGCAGCGTTGATCTACTTAGGACAGCCCGGAACACTGAAGCTTTCTTT
D: .
size: .
J: TRBJ1-1
V: TRBV29-1

CDR3: CASSGLRADTQYF
DNA: TGTGCCAGCAGTGGGCTGAGGGCAGATACGCAGTATTTT
D: .
size: .
J: TRBJ2-3
V: TRBV2

CDR3: CASSQALAGGGFEQFF
DNA: TGCGCCAGCAGCCAGGCACTAGCGGGAGGGGGGTTTGAGCAGTTCTTC
D: TRBD2
size: .
J: TRBJ2-1
V: TRBV4-1

CDR3: CASSESNELDTQYF
DNA: TGTGCCAGCAGTGAGAGCAATGAGTTAGATACGCAGTATTTT
D: .
size: few
J: TRBJ2-3
V: TRBV25-1

CDR3: CASSKGGSNEKLFF
DNA: TGTGCCAGCTCAAAGGGAGGGAGTAATGAAAAACTGTTTTTT
D: .
size: .
J: TRBJ1-4
V: TRBV28

CDR3: CASREGRSNTEAFF
DNA: TGTGCCAGCCGCGAGGGCAGGTCAAACACTGAAGCTTTCTTT
D: .
size: .
J: TRBJ1-1
V: TRBV6-5

CDR3: CATSDSKSSGVLYNEQFF
DNA: TGTGCCACCAGTGATTCAAAATCTAGCGGGGTCCTCTACAATGAGCAGTTCTTC
D: TRBD2
size: .
J: TRBJ2-1
V: TRBV24-1

CDR3: CASSVDRGRGYTF
DNA: TGTGCCAGCAGCGTAGACAGGGGGCGAGGCTACACCTTC
D: TRBD1
size: .
J: TRBJ1-2
V: TRBV2

CDR3: CASSLGGVPYNSPLHF
DNA: TGTGCCAGCAGTCTCGGGGGGGTCCCTTATAATTCACCCCTCCACTTT
D: .
size: .
J: TRBJ1-6
V: TRBV28

CDR3: CASTSPRGRANIQYF
DNA: TGTGCCAGCACCTCCCCCAGGGGGCGCGCAAACATTCAGTACTTC
D: TRBD1
size: .
J: TRBJ2-4
V: TRBV7-2

CDR3: CAWSVLQGTTSLHNYEQYF
DNA: TGTGCCTGGAGTGTACTCCAGGGGACCACCTCCTTACACAACTACGAGCAGTACTTC
D: .
size: .
J: TRBJ2-7
V: TRBV30